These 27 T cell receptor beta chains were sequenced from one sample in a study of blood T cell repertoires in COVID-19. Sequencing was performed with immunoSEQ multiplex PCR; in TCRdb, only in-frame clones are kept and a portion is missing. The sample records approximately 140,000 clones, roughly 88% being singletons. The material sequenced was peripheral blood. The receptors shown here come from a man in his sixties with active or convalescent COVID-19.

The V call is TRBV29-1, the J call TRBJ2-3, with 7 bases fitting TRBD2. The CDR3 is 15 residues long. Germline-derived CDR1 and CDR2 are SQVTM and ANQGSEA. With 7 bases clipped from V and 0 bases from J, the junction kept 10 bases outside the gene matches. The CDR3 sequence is CSANPLAASTDTQYF. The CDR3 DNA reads TGCAGCGCCAATCCCCTAGCGGCTAGCACAGATACGCAGTATTTT.

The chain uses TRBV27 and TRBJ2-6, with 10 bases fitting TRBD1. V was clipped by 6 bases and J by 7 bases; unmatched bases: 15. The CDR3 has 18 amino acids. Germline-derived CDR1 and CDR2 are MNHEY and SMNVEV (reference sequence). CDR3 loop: CASRPPGTGAFRANVLTF. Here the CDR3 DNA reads TGTGCCAGCAGGCCCCCCGGGACAGGGGCCTTTAGAGCCAACGTCCTGACTTTC.

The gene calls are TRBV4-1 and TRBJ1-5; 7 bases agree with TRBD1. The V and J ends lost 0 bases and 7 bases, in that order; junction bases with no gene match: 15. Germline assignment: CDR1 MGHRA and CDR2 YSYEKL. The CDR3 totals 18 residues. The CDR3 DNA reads TGCGCCAGCAGCCAAGATCAACCCAAGGGGGCCTATAAGCAGCCCCAGCATTTT. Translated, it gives CASSQDQPKGAYKQPQHF.

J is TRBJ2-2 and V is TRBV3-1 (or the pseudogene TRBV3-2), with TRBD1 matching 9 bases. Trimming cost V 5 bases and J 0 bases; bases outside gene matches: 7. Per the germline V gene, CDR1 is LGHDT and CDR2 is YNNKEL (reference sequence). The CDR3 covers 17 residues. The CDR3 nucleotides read TGTGCCAGCAGCAAGGATCGGACAGGGGCGAACACCGGGGAGCTGTTTTTT. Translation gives CASSKDRTGANTGELFF.

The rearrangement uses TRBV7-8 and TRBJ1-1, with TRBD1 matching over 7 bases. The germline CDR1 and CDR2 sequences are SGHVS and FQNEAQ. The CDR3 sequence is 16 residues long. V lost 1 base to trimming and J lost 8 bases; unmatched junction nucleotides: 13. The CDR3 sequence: CASSLGDPGTVGEAFF. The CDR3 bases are TGTGCCAGCAGCTTAGGGGATCCTGGGACAGTGGGAGAAGCTTTCTTT.

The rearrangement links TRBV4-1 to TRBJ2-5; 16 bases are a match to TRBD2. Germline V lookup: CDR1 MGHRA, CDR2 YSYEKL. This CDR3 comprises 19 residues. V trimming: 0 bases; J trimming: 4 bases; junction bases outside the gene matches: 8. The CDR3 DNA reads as TGCGCCAGCAGCCAAGAGGGGACCGGGACTAGCGGGAGGGGAGAGACCCAGTACTTC. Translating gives CASSQEGTGTSGRGETQYF.

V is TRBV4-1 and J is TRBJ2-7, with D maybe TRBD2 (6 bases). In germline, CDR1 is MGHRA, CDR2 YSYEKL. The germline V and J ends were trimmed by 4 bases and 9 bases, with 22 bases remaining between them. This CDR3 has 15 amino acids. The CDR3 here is CASSLSGGLGTRQYF. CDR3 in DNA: TGCGCCAGCAGCCTGTCTGGGGGACTCGGAACACGGCAGTACTTC.

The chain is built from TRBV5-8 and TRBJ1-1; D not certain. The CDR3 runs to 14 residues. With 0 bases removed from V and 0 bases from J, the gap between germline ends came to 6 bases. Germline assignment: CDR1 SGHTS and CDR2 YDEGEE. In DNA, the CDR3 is TGTGCCAGCAGCTTGGTCGCGGTGAACACTGAAGCTTTCTTT. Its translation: CASSLVAVNTEAFF. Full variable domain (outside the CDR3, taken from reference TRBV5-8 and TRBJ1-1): EAGVTQSPTHLIKTRGQQATLRCSPISGHTSVYWYQQALGLGLQFLLWYDEGEERNRGNFPPRFSGRQFPNYSSELNVNALELEDSALYLCASSLVAVNTEAFFGQGTRLTVV.

CDR3 in amino acids: CASTNTGFHHEAFF. DNA of the CDR3: TGTGCCAGTACCAATACAGGGTTTCACCATGAAGCTTTCTTT. The chain employs TRBV19 and TRBJ1-1; D may be TRBD1 (6 bases). Trimming took 7 bases from V and 7 from J, leaving 19 bases between them. The CDR3 loop spans 14 amino acids. CDR1 is LNHDA, CDR2 SQIVND, per germline (reference sequence).

DNA of the CDR3: TGTGCCACCAGCAGAACCGGGACAGGGAATTCACCCCTCCACTTT. Protein: CATSRTGTGNSPLHF. The chain links TRBV15 to TRBJ1-6, with 9 bases that match TRBD1. V was pared by 2 bases and J by 7 bases, with 3 bases of the junction left unmatched. Germline V gene lookup returns CDR1 LNHNV and CDR2 YYDKDF (reference sequence). CDR3 length: 15 residues.

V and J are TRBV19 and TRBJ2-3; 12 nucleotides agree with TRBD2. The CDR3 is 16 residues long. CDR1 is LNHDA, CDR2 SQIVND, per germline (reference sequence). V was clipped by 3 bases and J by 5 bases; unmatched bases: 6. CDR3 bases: TGTGCCAGTAGTATCCTACTAGCGGGAGGTCAAGATACGCAGTATTTT. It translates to CASSILLAGGQDTQYF.

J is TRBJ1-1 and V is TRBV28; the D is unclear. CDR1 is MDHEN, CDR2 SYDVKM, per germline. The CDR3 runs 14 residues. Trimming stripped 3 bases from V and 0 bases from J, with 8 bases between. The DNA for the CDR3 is TGTGCCAGCAGTTTTAAGAGGATGAACACTGAAGCTTTCTTT. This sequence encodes CASSFKRMNTEAFF. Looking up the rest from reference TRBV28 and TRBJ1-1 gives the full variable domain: DVKVTQSSRYLVKRTGEKVFLECVQDMDHENMFWYRQDPGLGLRLIYFSYDVKMKEKGDIPEGYSVSREKKERFSLILESASTNQTSMYLCASSFKRMNTEAFFGQGTRLTVV.

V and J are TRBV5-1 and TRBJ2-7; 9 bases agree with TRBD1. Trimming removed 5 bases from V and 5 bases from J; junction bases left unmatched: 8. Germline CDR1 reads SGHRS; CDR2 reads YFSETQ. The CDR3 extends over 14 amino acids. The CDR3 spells CASRYDRGSNEQYF. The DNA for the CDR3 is TGCGCCAGCAGGTACGACAGGGGGTCAAACGAGCAGTACTTC.

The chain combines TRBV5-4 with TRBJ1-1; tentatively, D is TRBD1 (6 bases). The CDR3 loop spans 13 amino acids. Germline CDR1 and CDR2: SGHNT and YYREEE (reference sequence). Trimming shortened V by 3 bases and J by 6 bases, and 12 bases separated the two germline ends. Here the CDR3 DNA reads TGTGCCAGCAGCTCAGGGGCTACGGCTGAAGCTTTCTTT. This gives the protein CASSSGATAEAFF.

The CDR3 protein is CASSLNSGSTETQYF. CDR3 DNA: TGTGCCAGCAGCTTGAACAGCGGGAGTACAGAGACCCAGTACTTC. The gene calls are TRBV7-9 and TRBJ2-5, with 8 bases aligning to TRBD2. J was trimmed by 4 bases and V by 3 bases; bases with no gene match: 7. The CDR3 contains 15 residues. Germline V CDR1 and CDR2: SEHNR, FQNEAQ (reference sequence).

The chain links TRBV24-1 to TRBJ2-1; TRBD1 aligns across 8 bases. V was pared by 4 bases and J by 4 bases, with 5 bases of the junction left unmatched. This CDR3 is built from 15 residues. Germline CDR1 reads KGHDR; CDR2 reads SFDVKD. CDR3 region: CATSERDRIYNEQFF. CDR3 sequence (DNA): TGTGCCACCAGTGAGAGGGACAGGATTTACAATGAGCAGTTCTTC.

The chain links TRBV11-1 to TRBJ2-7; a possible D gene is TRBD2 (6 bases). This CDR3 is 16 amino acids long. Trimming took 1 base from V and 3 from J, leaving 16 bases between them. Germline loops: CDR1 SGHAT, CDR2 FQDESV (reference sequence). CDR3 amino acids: CASSLGDFYTYYEQYF. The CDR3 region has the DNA TGTGCCAGCAGCTTAGGGGACTTTTACACCTACTACGAGCAGTACTTC.

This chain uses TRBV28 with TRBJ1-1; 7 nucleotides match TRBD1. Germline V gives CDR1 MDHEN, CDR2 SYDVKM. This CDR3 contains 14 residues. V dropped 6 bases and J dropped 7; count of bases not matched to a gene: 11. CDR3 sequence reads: CASRRTGARDEAFF. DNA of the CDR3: TGTGCCAGCAGAAGAACAGGGGCTCGGGATGAAGCTTTCTTT.

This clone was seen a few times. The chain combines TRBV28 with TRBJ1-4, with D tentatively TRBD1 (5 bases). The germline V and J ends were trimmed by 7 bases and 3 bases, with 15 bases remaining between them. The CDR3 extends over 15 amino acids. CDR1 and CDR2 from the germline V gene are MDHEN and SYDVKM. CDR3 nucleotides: TGTGCCAGCATCGGCTACTGGGGCGCTAATGAAAAACTGTTTTTT. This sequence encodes CASIGYWGANEKLFF.

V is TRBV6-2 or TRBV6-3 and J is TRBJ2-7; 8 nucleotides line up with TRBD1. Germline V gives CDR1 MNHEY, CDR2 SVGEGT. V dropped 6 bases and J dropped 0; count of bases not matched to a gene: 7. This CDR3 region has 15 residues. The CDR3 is CASSLEGQVSYEQYF. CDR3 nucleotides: TGTGCCAGCAGCCTCGAGGGACAGGTCTCCTACGAGCAGTACTTC.

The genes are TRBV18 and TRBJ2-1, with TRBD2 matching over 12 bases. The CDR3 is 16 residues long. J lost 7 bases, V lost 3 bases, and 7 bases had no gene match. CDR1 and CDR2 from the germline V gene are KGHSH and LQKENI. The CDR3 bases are TGTGCCAGCTCACCGGCGGGACTAGCGGGTGGGAATGAGCAGTTCTTC. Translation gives CASSPAGLAGGNEQFF.

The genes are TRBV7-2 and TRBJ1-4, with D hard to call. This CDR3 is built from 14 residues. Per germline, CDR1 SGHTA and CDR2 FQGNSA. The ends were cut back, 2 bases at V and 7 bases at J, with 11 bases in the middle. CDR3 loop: CASSLPVESEKLFF. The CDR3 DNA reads TGTGCCAGCAGCTTACCGGTCGAGAGTGAAAAACTGTTTTTT.

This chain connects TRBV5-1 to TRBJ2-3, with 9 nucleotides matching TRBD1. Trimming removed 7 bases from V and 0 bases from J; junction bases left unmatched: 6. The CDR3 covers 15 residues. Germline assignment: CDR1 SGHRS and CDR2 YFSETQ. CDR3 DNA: TGCGCCAGCGACTACAGGGGGCGTAGCACAGATACGCAGTATTTT. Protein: CASDYRGRSTDTQYF.

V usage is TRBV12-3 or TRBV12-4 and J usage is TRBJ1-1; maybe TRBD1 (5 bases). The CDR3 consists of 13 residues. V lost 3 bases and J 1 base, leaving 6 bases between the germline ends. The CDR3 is CASSFTGNTEAFF. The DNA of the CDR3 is TGTGCCAGCAGTTTTACAGGGAACACTGAAGCTTTCTTT.

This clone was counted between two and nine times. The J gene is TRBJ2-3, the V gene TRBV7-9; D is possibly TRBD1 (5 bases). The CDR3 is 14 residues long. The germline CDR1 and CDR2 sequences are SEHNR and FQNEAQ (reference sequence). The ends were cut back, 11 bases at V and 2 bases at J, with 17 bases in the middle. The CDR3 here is CARQGGTTTDTQYF. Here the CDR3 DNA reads TGTGCCCGGCAGGGTGGTACCACCACAGATACGCAGTATTTT.

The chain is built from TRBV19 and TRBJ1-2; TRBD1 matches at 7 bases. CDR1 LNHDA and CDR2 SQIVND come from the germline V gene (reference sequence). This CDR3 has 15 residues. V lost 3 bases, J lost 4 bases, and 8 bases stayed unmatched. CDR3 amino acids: CASSIHTGEAYGYTF. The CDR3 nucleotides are TGTGCCAGTAGTATCCATACAGGGGAGGCCTATGGCTACACCTTC.

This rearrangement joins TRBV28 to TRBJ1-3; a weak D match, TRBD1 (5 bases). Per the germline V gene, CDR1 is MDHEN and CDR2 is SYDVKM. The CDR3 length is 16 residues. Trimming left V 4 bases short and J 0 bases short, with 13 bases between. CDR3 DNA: TGTGCCAGCAGTTCTGGGGCCAGGTACTCTGGAAACACCATATATTTT. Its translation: CASSSGARYSGNTIYF.